The clone carrying this TCR beta chain was recorded many times. The sample originates from a study of identical twins. Losses at the gene ends were 1 base for V and 2 bases for J; bases not matched to a gene: 0. CDR1 and CDR2 (germline): SGHAT, FQNNGV. The CDR3 is 14 residues long. A single record per CDR3 protein comes from TCRdb applying MiXCR to the 5' RACE reads. The table lists over 200,000 distinct CDR3 sequences, 6% to 7% of them singletons. This sample was shared with a second study, whose subject was T cells expressing NK-cell markers.

This receptor was identified in a woman between 18 and 29 years old in good health. The chain carries TRBV11-2 and TRBJ2-7; TRBD2 matches at 9 bases. The source material was CD8+ T cells sorted from blood. CDR3: CASSLGGGAYEQYF. CDR3 DNA: TGTGCCAGCAGCTTAGGCGGGGGGGCCTACGAGCAGTACTTC.